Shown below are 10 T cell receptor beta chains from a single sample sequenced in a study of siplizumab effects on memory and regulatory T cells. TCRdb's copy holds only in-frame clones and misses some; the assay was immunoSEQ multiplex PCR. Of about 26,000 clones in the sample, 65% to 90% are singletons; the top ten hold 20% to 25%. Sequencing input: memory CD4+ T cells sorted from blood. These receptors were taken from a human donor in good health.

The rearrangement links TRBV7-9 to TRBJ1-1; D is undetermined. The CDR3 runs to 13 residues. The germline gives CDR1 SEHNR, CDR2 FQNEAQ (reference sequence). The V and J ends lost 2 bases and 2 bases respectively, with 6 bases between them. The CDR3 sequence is CASSLQVNTEAFF. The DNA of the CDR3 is TGTGCCAGCAGCTTACAGGTTAACACTGAAGCTTTCTTT.

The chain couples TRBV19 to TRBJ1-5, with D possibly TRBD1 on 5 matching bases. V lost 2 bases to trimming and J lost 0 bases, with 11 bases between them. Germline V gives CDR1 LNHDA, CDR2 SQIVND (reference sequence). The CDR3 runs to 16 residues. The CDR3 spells CASSIRGGISNQPQHF. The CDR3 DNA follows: TGTGCCAGTAGTATACGGGGGGGAATTAGCAATCAGCCCCAGCATTTT.

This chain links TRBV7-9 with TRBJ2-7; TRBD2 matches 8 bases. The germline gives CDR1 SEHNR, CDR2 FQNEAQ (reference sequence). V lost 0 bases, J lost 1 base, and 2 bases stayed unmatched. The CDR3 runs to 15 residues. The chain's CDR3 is CASSLALADSYEQYF. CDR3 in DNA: TGTGCCAGCAGCTTAGCACTAGCGGATTCCTACGAGCAGTACTTC. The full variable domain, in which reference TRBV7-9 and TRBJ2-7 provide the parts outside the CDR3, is DTGVSQNPRHKITKRGQNVTFRCDPISEHNRLYWYRQTLGQGPEFLTYFQNEAQLEKSRLLSDRFSAERPKGSFSTLEIQRTEQGDSAMYLCASSLALADSYEQYFGPGTRLTVT.

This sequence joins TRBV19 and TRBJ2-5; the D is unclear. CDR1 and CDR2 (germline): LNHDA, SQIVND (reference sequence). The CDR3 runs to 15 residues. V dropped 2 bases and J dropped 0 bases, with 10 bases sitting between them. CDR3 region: CASSISPRNQETQYF. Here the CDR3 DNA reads TGTGCCAGTAGTATATCCCCCAGGAACCAAGAGACCCAGTACTTC. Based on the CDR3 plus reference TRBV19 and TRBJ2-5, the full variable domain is DGGITQSPKYLFRKEGQNVTLSCEQNLNHDAMYWYRQDPGQGLRLIYYSQIVNDFQKGDIAEGYSVSREKKESFPLTVTSAQKNPTAFYLCASSISPRNQETQYFGPGTRLLVL.

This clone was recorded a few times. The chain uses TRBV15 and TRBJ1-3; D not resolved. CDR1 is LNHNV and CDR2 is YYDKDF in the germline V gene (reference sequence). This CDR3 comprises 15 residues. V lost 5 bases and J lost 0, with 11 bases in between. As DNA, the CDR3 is TGTGCCACCAGCCCAGAACGGCTCTCTGGAAACACCATATATTTT. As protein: CATSPERLSGNTIYF.

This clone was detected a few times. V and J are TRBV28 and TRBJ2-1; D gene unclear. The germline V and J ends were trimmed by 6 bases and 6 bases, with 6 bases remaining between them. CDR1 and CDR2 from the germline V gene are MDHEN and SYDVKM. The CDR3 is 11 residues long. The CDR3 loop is CASRRTNEQFF. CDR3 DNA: TGTGCCAGCAGGCGGACCAATGAGCAGTTCTTC.

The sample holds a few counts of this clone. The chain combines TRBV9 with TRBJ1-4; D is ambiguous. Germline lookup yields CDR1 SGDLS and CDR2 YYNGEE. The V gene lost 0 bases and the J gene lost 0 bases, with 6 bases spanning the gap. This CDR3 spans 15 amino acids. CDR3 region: CASSVAPSTNEKLFF. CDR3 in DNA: TGTGCCAGCAGCGTAGCCCCCTCAACTAATGAAAAACTGTTTTTT.

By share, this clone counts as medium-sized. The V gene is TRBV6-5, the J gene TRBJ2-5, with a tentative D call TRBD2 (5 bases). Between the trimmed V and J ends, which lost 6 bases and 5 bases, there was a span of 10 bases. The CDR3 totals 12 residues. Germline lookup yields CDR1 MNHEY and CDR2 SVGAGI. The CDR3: CASSISAETQYF. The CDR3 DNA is TGTGCCAGCAGCATTAGCGCGGAGACCCAGTACTTC.

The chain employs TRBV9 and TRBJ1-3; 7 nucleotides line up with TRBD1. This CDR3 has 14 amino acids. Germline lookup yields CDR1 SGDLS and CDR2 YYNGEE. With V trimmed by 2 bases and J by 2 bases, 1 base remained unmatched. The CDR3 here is CASSVGQAGNTIYF. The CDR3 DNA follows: TGTGCCAGCAGCGTCGGACAGGCTGGAAACACCATATATTTT.

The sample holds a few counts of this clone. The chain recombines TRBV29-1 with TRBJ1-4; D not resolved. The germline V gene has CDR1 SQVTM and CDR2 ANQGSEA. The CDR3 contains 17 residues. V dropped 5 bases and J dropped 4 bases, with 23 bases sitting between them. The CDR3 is CSVLVDPGKTFNEKLFF. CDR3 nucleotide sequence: TGCAGCGTTTTGGTGGACCCCGGAAAAACCTTTAATGAAAAACTGTTTTTT.